Sequencing of this T cell receptor beta chain was carried out in a study of T-cell reconstitution after alpha-beta-depleted transplantation in children. The CDR3 totals 14 residues. V shed 3 bases and J shed 9 bases, with 17 bases lying between them. Germline CDR1 SGHRS, CDR2 YFSETQ. Preparation of the TCRbeta library involved a method that used unique molecular identifiers. TCRdb reanalysed the PCR reads using MiXCR and keeps one entry per CDR3 protein. The table includes some 590,000 distinct CDR3 sequences, approximately 10% detected once. The specimen was PBMCs from the stem cell graft donor, collected from the stem cell graft. The gene calls are TRBV5-1 and TRBJ2-3; possibly TRBD2 for D (6 bases). The receptor was isolated from a human donor who donated a stem cell graft to a child with acute myeloid leukemia. CDR3 DNA sequence: TGCGCCAGCAGCTCTGGTAGCGGCCCTTCGACGCAGTATTTT. Amino acid sequence: CASSSGSGPSTQYF.